The present TCR beta chain was sequenced within a study of cytomegalovirus exposure and HLA in healthy donors. The study, taken as a whole, reports: Published work reported that the classifier diagnosed cytomegalovirus status with high specificity and sensitivity.

With 4 bases removed from V and 7 bases from J, the gap between germline ends came to 21 bases. Germline V gene data show CDR1 as SGHTS and CDR2 as YDEGEE. The CDR3 is 15 residues long. 13 Jbeta primers and 60 Vbeta primers were used for the PCR. Libraries were prepared by immunoSEQ multiplex PCR; TCRdb keeps only in-frame clonotypes and omits some of them. The sample yields around 150,000 clones, 75% to 85% seen once. A word on this clone: Its antigen is not known.

This clonotype originated in a man aged 25 to 40 in good health and CMV-seronegative. The chain combines TRBV5-8 with TRBJ2-7; no definite D call. Specimen: PBMCs. The CDR3 is CASSLTWFSLREQYF. In nucleotides, the CDR3 is TGTGCCAGCAGCCTCACGTGGTTCTCACTGCGGGAGCAGTACTTC.